The clone carrying this T cell receptor beta chain has a count of ten or more. Its antigen is still unknown. This CDR3 is built from 14 residues. The V gene end was trimmed by 6 bases and the J gene end by 8 bases; junction bases not matched to a gene: 10. The data derive from a study of response to subunit inactivated influenza vaccine. Study results and limitations: The authors offered the suggestion that each seasonal influenza vaccination recruits few new T cells.

One entry per CDR3 protein, called by TCRdb with MiXCR from the RT-PCR reads. The table shows a few hundred thousand distinct CDR3 sequences, with approximately 11% occurring only once. The sequence came from a man aged 50 or older who received an inactivated influenza vaccine. The genes are TRBV12-3 or TRBV12-4 and TRBJ1-2, with TRBD1 matching over 9 bases. The sample was PBMCs from blood, taken 40 to 50 days after vaccination. The CDR3 bases are TGTGCCAGCAGGGGGACCGGGACAGGGAAAGGCTACACCTTC. As protein: CASRGTGTGKGYTF.